Each of the 22 T cell receptor beta chains below was sequenced from the same sample in a study of blood T cell repertoires in COVID-19. Method: immunoSEQ multiplex PCR; TCRdb's copy keeps in-frame clones and lacks some. The sample lists 50,000 to 75,000 clones, about 77% occurring once. Sequenced: peripheral blood. These TCRs come from a man aged 80 or over with active or convalescent COVID-19.

The V gene is TRBV7-2, the J gene TRBJ1-4; D not resolved. This CDR3 comprises 13 residues. CDR1 and CDR2 from the germline V gene are SGHTA and FQGNSA. The V and J ends lost 5 bases and 13 bases respectively, with 17 bases between them. CDR3 nucleotides: TGTGCCAGCAGCCCTAGCCCAATGATAAGACTGTTTTTT. Protein: CASSPSPMIRLFF.

The J gene is TRBJ1-4, the V gene TRBV5-4; 9 bases are shared with TRBD1. With V trimmed by 1 base and J by 2 bases, 6 bases remained unmatched. This CDR3 is 17 amino acids long. Looked up from germline, CDR1 is SGHNT and CDR2 is YYREEE (reference sequence). DNA for the CDR3: TGTGCCAGCAGCTTGAAAACAGGGGGCGCGACTAATGAAAAACTGTTTTTT. Its translation: CASSLKTGGATNEKLFF.

The chain has TRBV4-3 and TRBJ1-4, with D perhaps TRBD1 (5 bases). Trimming removed 4 bases at V and 7 bases at J, with 16 bases between. The germline gives CDR1 LGHNA, CDR2 YSLEER. The CDR3 has 15 residues. For the CDR3, the DNA is TGCGCCAGCAGCCGACAGAACGAGCAATCTGAAAAACTGTTTTTT. This sequence encodes CASSRQNEQSEKLFF.

V usage is TRBV28 and J usage is TRBJ1-6; D gene ambiguous. Germline V gene sequence: CDR1 MDHEN, CDR2 SYDVKM. This CDR3 has 13 amino acids. V lost 6 bases to trimming and J lost 11 bases, with 14 bases between them. CDR3 sequence: CASSPPRDAPLHF. In DNA form, the CDR3 reads TGTGCCAGCAGCCCGCCAAGAGATGCACCCCTCCACTTT.

This chain links TRBV20-1 with TRBJ2-1; TRBD2 aligns across 8 bases. The CDR3 consists of 16 residues. Germline V gene data show CDR1 as DFQATT and CDR2 as SNEGSKA (reference sequence). V lost 3 bases to trimming and J lost 5 bases; unmatched junction nucleotides: 12. CDR3 sequence (DNA): TGCAGTGCTAGTGTCCTGGTTAGCGGGGCGAACAATGAGCAGTTCTTC. As protein: CSASVLVSGANNEQFF.

The chain is built from TRBV11-2 and TRBJ2-7; TRBD1 matches at 9 bases. Germline-derived CDR1 and CDR2 are SGHAT and FQNNGV. The V gene end was trimmed by 10 bases and the J gene end by 1 base; junction bases not matched to a gene: 2. The CDR3 loop spans 12 amino acids. The CDR3 sequence is CATGTGSYEQYF. The CDR3 coding sequence is TGTGCCACGGGGACAGGGTCCTACGAGCAGTACTTC.

The chain links TRBV13 to TRBJ1-3; 8 nucleotides align to TRBD1. The V gene's germline CDR1 is PRHDT and CDR2 FYEKMQ (reference sequence). The CDR3 length is 16 residues. Losses at the gene ends were 5 bases for V and 2 bases for J; bases not matched to a gene: 8. The CDR3 bases are TGTGCCAGCAGCCTCTTAGGACAGGGAACTGGAAACACCATATATTTT. Amino acids: CASSLLGQGTGNTIYF.

The chain is built from TRBV7-9 and TRBJ1-1; maybe TRBD1 (5 bases). CDR1 SEHNR and CDR2 FQNEAQ come from the germline V gene (reference sequence). The CDR3 has 16 amino acids. The germline V and J ends were trimmed by 1 base and 4 bases, with 16 bases remaining between them. DNA for the CDR3: TGTGCCAGCAGCTTAGGCCCATACAGGCGGGGCACTGAAGCTTTCTTT. This translates into CASSLGPYRRGTEAFF.

This chain uses TRBV10-3 with TRBJ1-5; TRBD1 aligns across 8 bases. CDR1 is ENHRY, CDR2 SYGVKD, per germline. The V and J ends lost 3 bases and 2 bases, in that order; junction bases with no gene match: 3. This CDR3 is 15 amino acids long. The CDR3, as DNA: TGTGCCATCAGTGACGTGACAGGGGGCAATCAGCCCCAGCATTTT. As protein: CAISDVTGGNQPQHF.

This chain links TRBV9 with TRBJ2-5; TRBD2 matches 13 bases. CDR3 length equals 18 residues. CDR1 and CDR2 (germline): SGDLS, YYNGEE. After removal of 3 bases from V and 2 bases from J, the junction contained 10 bases not matched to a gene. CDR3 residues: CASSASYPGLAGQETQYF. In DNA, the CDR3 is TGTGCCAGCAGCGCCTCCTATCCGGGACTAGCGGGGCAAGAGACCCAGTACTTC. The variable domain in full, with the rest retrieved from reference TRBV9 and TRBJ2-5, is DSGVTQTPKHLITATGQRVTLRCSPRSGDLSVYWYQQSLDQGLQFLIQYYNGEERAKGNILERFSAQQFPDLHSELNLSSLELGDSALYFCASSASYPGLAGQETQYFGPGTRLLVL.

The rearrangement uses TRBV6-5 and TRBJ1-2, with 8 bases that match TRBD1. The trim removed 6 bases at V and 3 bases at J, leaving 3 bases unmatched. The CDR3 is 13 amino acids. Germline CDR1 MNHEY, CDR2 SVGAGI. The CDR3: CASRETGDYGYTF. Written as DNA, the CDR3 is TGTGCCAGCAGGGAGACAGGGGACTATGGCTACACCTTC.

This clone was found a few times. The genes are TRBV6-5 and TRBJ1-2; 7 positions match TRBD1. Germline-derived CDR1 and CDR2 are MNHEY and SVGAGI. V trimming: 6 bases; J trimming: 2 bases; junction bases outside the gene matches: 9. This CDR3 has 15 amino acids. The CDR3 spells CASRPTTGANYGYTF. The CDR3 DNA follows: TGTGCCAGCAGGCCGACAACAGGGGCGAACTATGGCTACACCTTC.

As concerns this clone: The junction and the germline gene differ at one end; a read error may be behind it. This chain connects TRBV5-1 to TRBJ2-2; 9 nucleotides match TRBD1. The CDR3 is 16 amino acids. The germline V gene has CDR1 SGHRS and CDR2 YFSETQ. The CDR3 here is CASSLGTGMNTGELFF. In DNA, the CDR3 is TGCGCCAGCAGTTTGGGGACAGGGATGAACACCGGGGAGCTGTTTTTT.

V is TRBV7-3 and J is TRBJ2-3, with no clear D. The CDR3 has 14 residues. Germline V CDR1 and CDR2: SGHTA, FQGTGA. The V gene lost 2 bases and the J gene lost 6 bases, with 12 bases spanning the gap. Here the CDR3 DNA reads TGTGCCAGCAGCTTAGTCTCAGGCGAGGATACGCAGTATTTT. Its protein is CASSLVSGEDTQYF. The full variable domain, its missing parts supplied by reference TRBV7-3 and TRBJ2-3, is GAGVSQTPSNKVTEKGKYVELRCDPISGHTALYWYRQSLGQGPEFLIYFQGTGAADDSGLPNDRFFAVRPEGSVSTLKIQRTERGDSAVYLCASSLVSGEDTQYFGPGTRLTVL.

V and J are TRBV7-9 and TRBJ2-7; D is perhaps TRBD1 (6 bases). The CDR3 is made up of 16 amino acids. Germline-derived CDR1 and CDR2 are SEHNR and FQNEAQ (reference sequence). The V end lost 2 bases, the J end lost 1 base, and 15 bases lay between the germline ends. In DNA form, the CDR3 reads TGTGCCAGCAGCTTATCAGGGGCTATTGAGTCCTACGAGCAGTACTTC. Translating gives CASSLSGAIESYEQYF.

The chain joins TRBV6-5 to TRBJ1-2, with a possible D match to TRBD1 (5 bases). Trimming left V 2 bases short and J 14 bases short, with 15 bases between. This CDR3 is 12 amino acids long. CDR1 MNHEY and CDR2 SVGAGI come from the germline V gene. The CDR3 reads CASSYGLGPGTF. The CDR3 coding sequence is TGTGCCAGCAGTTACGGTCTCGGTCCAGGGACCTTC.

The V gene is TRBV11-2, the J gene TRBJ2-1; 7 nucleotides agree with TRBD1. The CDR3 runs 16 residues. The V gene's germline CDR1 is SGHAT and CDR2 FQNNGV. J was trimmed by 0 bases and V by 6 bases; bases with no gene match: 8. The CDR3 DNA is TGTGCCAGCAGTCGGATCTGGGACAGCTCCTACAATGAGCAGTTCTTC. Translating it yields CASSRIWDSSYNEQFF. The full variable domain, its missing parts supplied by reference TRBV11-2 and TRBJ2-1, is EAGVAQSPRYKIIEKRQSVAFWCNPISGHATLYWYQQILGQGPKLLIQFQNNGVVDDSQLPKDRFSAERLKGVDSTLKIQPAKLEDSAVYLCASSRIWDSSYNEQFFGPGTRLTVL.

The rearrangement uses TRBV27 and TRBJ1-5, with D perhaps matching TRBD1 (6 bases). The CDR3 has 16 residues. CDR1 is MNHEY and CDR2 is SMNVEV in the germline V gene (reference sequence). The V end was cut by 6 bases, the J end by 0 bases, with 15 bases between. DNA for the CDR3: TGTGCCAGCAGATTGACAGGATATTATAGCAATCAGCCCCAGCATTTT. Its translation: CASRLTGYYSNQPQHF.

This clone was observed once. The genes are TRBV6-1 and TRBJ2-2; no reliable D call. CDR3 length equals 16 residues. Germline CDR1 and CDR2: MNHNS and SASEGT. The V end lost 0 bases, the J end lost 5 bases, and 13 bases lay between the germline ends. The CDR3 region is CASSEASRQATGELFF. CDR3 DNA sequence: TGTGCCAGCAGTGAAGCTTCACGGCAGGCTACCGGGGAGCTGTTTTTT.

The J gene is TRBJ2-3, the V gene TRBV7-2, with D tentatively TRBD2 (5 bases). The CDR3 has 15 amino acids. The V and J ends lost 5 bases and 0 bases respectively, with 12 bases between them. Germline CDR1 and CDR2: SGHTA and FQGNSA. This CDR3 is CASSQGGGSTDTQYF. CDR3 coding DNA: TGTGCCAGCAGCCAAGGAGGCGGGAGCACAGATACGCAGTATTTT.

In DNA form, the CDR3 reads TGTGCCAGCAGTGCTACCGGGACAGGGAAGCCAGATACGCAGTATTTT. Translation: CASSATGTGKPDTQYF. The chain joins TRBV25-1 to TRBJ2-3; 9 bases line up with TRBD1. Germline CDR1 MGHDK, CDR2 SYGVNS. This CDR3 is 16 amino acids long. V dropped 4 bases and J dropped 4; count of bases not matched to a gene: 9.

On this clone itself: One end of the junction does not line up with germline, which may come from a read error. The chain has TRBV6-5 and TRBJ2-7; D remains ambiguous. CDR3 length equals 12 residues. Germline V CDR1 and CDR2: MNHEY, SVGAGI. CDR3 sequence reads: CAGSTTRYEQYF. The CDR3 bases are TGTGCCGGCAGTACAACAAGATACGAGCAGTACTTC.